These 25 T cell receptor beta chains were all obtained from the same sample, sequenced in a study of OX40 agonist ivuxolimab in advanced cancers. The library was prepared using the immunoSEQ multiplex PCR assay. This is the immuneACCESS table as TCRdb keeps it, with only in-frame sequences that have V and J called. A part of the clones is gone; compared with another copy, unresolved V genes explain less than half, and the rest is unexplained. In all, the sample holds nearly 80,000 clones, and 80% to 95% of those were seen once. The ten largest clones take up 0.33% of the sample. Here the sequenced sample was CD4+ or CD8+ T cells sorted from blood, taken in a trial of the OX40 agonist ivuxolimab. Receptor source: an adult with an advanced solid tumor such as melanoma, head and neck, liver or kidney cancer.

The sample holds a few counts of this clone. The chain has TRBV10-3 and TRBJ2-3; D might be TRBD2 (5 bases). Trimming stripped 7 bases from V and 6 bases from J, with 11 bases between. Germline V gene data show CDR1 as ENHRY and CDR2 as SYGVKD. The CDR3 is 12 residues long. The CDR3 protein is CAIKGPGDTQYF. DNA for the CDR3: TGTGCCATCAAGGGCCCGGGGGATACGCAGTATTTT.

This sequence joins TRBV6-5 and TRBJ2-7; D perhaps matches TRBD2 (6 bases). V lost 0 bases and J 6 bases, leaving 9 bases between the germline ends. Germline-derived CDR1 and CDR2 are MNHEY and SVGAGI. The length of the CDR3 is 13 residues. The chain's CDR3 is CASSYSRGGEQYV. The CDR3 nucleotides are TGTGCCAGCAGTTACTCGCGGGGAGGCGAGCAGTACGTC.

The V gene is TRBV2, the J gene TRBJ2-5; D is uncertain. The CDR3 extends over 10 amino acids. CDR1 SNHLY and CDR2 FYNNEI come from the germline V gene. V was trimmed by 5 bases and J by 2 bases, leaving 0 bases between them. The CDR3 bases are TGTGCCAGCAGTCAAGAGACCCAGTACTTC. This gives the protein CASSQETQYF.

This clone was recorded only once. The CDR3 DNA reads TGTGCCAGCTCACCCTCGACAGGGAGTATCGCTGAAGCTTTCTTT. It encodes CASSPSTGSIAEAFF. This chain joins TRBV18 and TRBJ1-1, with 7 bases matching TRBD1. The CDR3 is 15 residues long. V lost 3 bases, J lost 6 bases, and 10 bases stayed unmatched. Germline assignment: CDR1 KGHSH and CDR2 LQKENI.

This chain uses TRBV25-1 with TRBJ1-4; a possible D gene is TRBD1 (5 bases). There are 14 residues in the CDR3. Trimming took off 4 bases at V and 6 bases at J, with 12 bases between the two ends. Germline CDR1 is MGHDK and CDR2 is SYGVNS. As DNA, the CDR3 is TGTGCCAGCAGTGTGGGGGTTTGGGATGAAAAACTGTTTTTT. Its translation: CASSVGVWDEKLFF.

In DNA, the CDR3 is TGTGCCAGCAGCATACTCTACGAGCAGTACGTC. Protein product: CASSILYEQYV. The chain is built from TRBV6-1 and TRBJ2-7; D is unresolved. The germline V gene has CDR1 MNHNS and CDR2 SASEGT. The V and J ends lost 6 bases and 3 bases respectively, with 6 bases between them. This CDR3 has 11 residues.

This clone was counted only a few times. This chain joins TRBV29-1 and TRBJ2-2; 9 nucleotides align to TRBD1. The germline V gene encodes CDR1 SQVTM and CDR2 ANQGSEA. The CDR3 sequence is 14 residues long. Trimming cost V 4 bases and J 6 bases; bases outside gene matches: 6. This CDR3 is CSVARQGESGELFF. The CDR3 region has the DNA TGCAGCGTTGCTAGACAGGGGGAGTCCGGGGAGCTGTTTTTT.

The chain couples TRBV7-2 to TRBJ2-7, with TRBD2 matching over 8 bases. The CDR3 is 15 amino acids. V lost 0 bases to trimming and J lost 2 bases; unmatched junction nucleotides: 3. The germline V gene has CDR1 SGHTA and CDR2 FQGNSA. CDR3 DNA: TGTGCCAGCAGCTTAGCGGTCGGGGGGGCCTACGAGCAGTACTTC. It is translated as CASSLAVGGAYEQYF.

The rearrangement joins TRBV28 to TRBJ2-1; either TRBD1 or TRBD2 may supply D (5 bases each). Trimming cost V 4 bases and J 1 base, with 14 bases left between them. Germline-derived CDR1 and CDR2 are MDHEN and SYDVKM. The CDR3 runs to 16 residues. The CDR3 coding sequence is TGTGCCAGCAGTTCGTGGGGGAAAAATTCCTACAATGAGCAGTTCTTC. The encoded protein is CASSSWGKNSYNEQFF.

The genes are TRBV6-6 and TRBJ1-2; 7 bases agree with TRBD1. V trimming: 2 bases; J trimming: 4 bases; junction bases outside the gene matches: 10. The CDR3 contains 16 residues. Looked up from germline, CDR1 is MNHNY and CDR2 is SVGAGI (reference sequence). The CDR3 sequence is CASSYPQGGIAYGYTF. The CDR3 coding sequence is TGTGCCAGCAGTTACCCGCAGGGGGGGATTGCCTATGGCTACACCTTC.

The genes are TRBV5-6 and TRBJ1-1; D gene unclear. Trimming stripped 5 bases from V and 0 bases from J, with 11 bases between. This CDR3 has 14 amino acids. Germline loops: CDR1 SGHDT, CDR2 YYEEEE. In nucleotides, the CDR3 is TGTGCCAGCAGTCCCCCAGACCTGAACACTGAAGCTTTCTTT. Amino acids: CASSPPDLNTEAFF.

J is TRBJ1-1 and V is TRBV7-2; D perhaps matches TRBD1 (6 bases). The CDR3 length is 17 residues. V lost 5 bases, J lost 2 bases, and 21 bases lay in between. From germline, CDR1 is SGHTA and CDR2 FQGNSA. DNA of the CDR3: TGTGCCAGCAGCGCCCTTCTCTCCCTGACAGGAAACACTGAAGCTTTCTTT. Translation gives CASSALLSLTGNTEAFF. Looking up the rest from reference TRBV7-2 and TRBJ1-1 gives the full variable domain: GAGVSQSPSNKVTEKGKDVELRCDPISGHTALYWYRQSLGQGLEFLIYFQGNSAPDKSGLPSDRFSAERTGGSVSTLTIQRTQQEDSAVYLCASSALLSLTGNTEAFFGQGTRLTVV.

This chain links TRBV28 with TRBJ2-7, with 8 positions matching TRBD2. Germline V gene sequence: CDR1 MDHEN, CDR2 SYDVKM. The CDR3 length is 14 residues. After removal of 4 bases from V and 2 bases from J, the junction contained 4 bases not matched to a gene. CDR3 coding DNA: TGTGCCAGCAGTTCGGGCGGGGGGCCCTACGAGCAGTACTTC. Residues: CASSSGGGPYEQYF. The full variable domain, rest sourced from reference TRBV28 and TRBJ2-7, is DVKVTQSSRYLVKRTGEKVFLECVQDMDHENMFWYRQDPGLGLRLIYFSYDVKMKEKGDIPEGYSVSREKKERFSLILESASTNQTSMYLCASSSGGGPYEQYFGPGTRLTVT.

J is TRBJ2-1 and V is TRBV4-2; D might be TRBD2 (6 bases). The CDR3 loop spans 19 amino acids. Looked up from germline, CDR1 is LGHNA and CDR2 is YNFKEQ. V lost 3 bases, J lost 0 bases, and 21 bases lay in between. DNA of the CDR3: TGTGCCAGCAGCCAGAGCTTCCCCAAGGGACTTGACTCCTACAATGAGCAGTTCTTC. Encoded protein: CASSQSFPKGLDSYNEQFF.

CDR3 bases: TGTGCCAGCAGTGTTCAGGGGGCGCGAGAAGAGACCCAGTACTTC. It yields the protein CASSVQGAREETQYF. The rearrangement uses TRBV2 and TRBJ2-5; 8 bases are a match to TRBD1. Germline trimming cut 4 bases from V and 3 bases from J; bases unmatched to any gene: 7. Germline assignment: CDR1 SNHLY and CDR2 FYNNEI. The CDR3 spans 15 residues. Full variable domain (remainder filled in from reference TRBV2 and TRBJ2-5): EPEVTQTPSHQVTQMGQEVILRCVPISNHLYFYWYRQILGQKVEFLVSFYNNEISEKSEIFDDQFSVERPDGSNFTLKIRSTKLEDSAMYFCASSVQGAREETQYFGPGTRLLVL.

This clone has just a few counts. The chain couples TRBV18 to TRBJ2-3, with D unclear. Trimming removed 5 bases at V and 0 bases at J, with 9 bases between. CDR1 and CDR2 from the germline V gene are KGHSH and LQKENI. This CDR3 region has 14 residues. Here the CDR3 DNA reads TGTGCCAGCTCAGTAGGGTCTAGCACAGATACGCAGTATTTT. Protein sequence: CASSVGSSTDTQYF.

The chain carries TRBV25-1 and TRBJ2-1; TRBD2 matches at 13 bases. The CDR3 runs to 16 residues. Germline V lookup: CDR1 MGHDK, CDR2 SYGVNS. Germline trimming cut 6 bases from V and 9 bases from J; bases unmatched to any gene: 11. The CDR3 spells CASSRGLAGPFGEQFF. DNA of the CDR3: TGTGCCAGCAGCCGGGGACTAGCGGGGCCGTTTGGTGAGCAGTTCTTC. Complete variable domain (other parts from reference TRBV25-1 and TRBJ2-1): EADIYQTPRYLVIGTGKKITLECSQTMGHDKMYWYQQDPGMELHLIHYSYGVNSTEKGDLSSESTVSRIRTEHFPLTLESARPSHTSQYLCASSRGLAGPFGEQFFGPGTRLTVL.

This clone appeared once. This chain links TRBV27 with TRBJ1-2; D is possibly TRBD1 (6 bases). Germline CDR1 is MNHEY and CDR2 is SMNVEV (reference sequence). Trimming left V 0 bases short and J 8 bases short, with 13 bases between. The CDR3 consists of 14 residues. In nucleotides, the CDR3 is TGTGCCAGCAGTTTATCGAACAGGGTGGGAGGCTACACCTTC. Its translation: CASSLSNRVGGYTF.

This clone was seen a few times. V gene TRBV27 combines with J gene TRBJ1-4; D gene ambiguous. CDR1 and CDR2 (germline): MNHEY, SMNVEV (reference sequence). The CDR3 runs to 14 residues. Deletions cut 2 bases from V and 2 bases from J, with 6 bases between. The CDR3 loop reads CASSLRGTNEKLFF. DNA of the CDR3: TGTGCCAGCAGTTTACGGGGTACTAATGAAAAACTGTTTTTT.

V usage is TRBV10-3 and J usage is TRBJ1-4, with a weak D call TRBD1 (5 bases). The CDR3 consists of 16 residues. Germline CDR1 reads ENHRY; CDR2 reads SYGVKD. The ends were cut back, 0 bases at V and 5 bases at J, with 13 bases in the middle. For the CDR3, the DNA is TGTGCCATCAGTGAGTCGTCTCAGGGAGGGAATGAAAAACTGTTTTTT. Protein product: CAISESSQGGNEKLFF.

This clone has a single count. The chain combines TRBV29-1 with TRBJ1-2, with unresolved D. Trimming pared 3 bases from V and 0 bases from J, leaving 11 bases between. Germline values: CDR1 SQVTM, CDR2 ANQGSEA. The CDR3 sequence is 14 residues long. The DNA of the CDR3 is TGCAGCGTTGAGGGTCGGCTGACTAACTATGGCTACACCTTC. Translation gives CSVEGRLTNYGYTF.

A few counts support this clone. The J gene is TRBJ1-5, the V gene TRBV2; tentative D call: TRBD1 (5 bases). The CDR3 has 13 amino acids. The germline gives CDR1 SNHLY, CDR2 FYNNEI. V was cut by 7 bases and J by 3 bases, with 10 bases left in between. CDR3 bases: TGTGCCAGCACGGGGGACCCCAATCAGCCCCAGCATTTT. Protein product: CASTGDPNQPQHF.

The J gene is TRBJ1-5, the V gene TRBV7-8; no clear D. The CDR3 is made up of 12 amino acids. CDR1 is SGHVS, CDR2 FQNEAQ, per germline. V lost 5 bases, J lost 6 bases, and 8 bases lay in between. The CDR3 sequence is CASSDGVQPQHF. In DNA form, the CDR3 reads TGTGCCAGCAGCGACGGGGTTCAGCCCCAGCATTTT.

The chain uses TRBV9 and TRBJ1-6; D is ambiguous. The CDR3 runs 17 residues. The V end lost 0 bases, the J end lost 0 bases, and 10 bases lay between the germline ends. Germline loops: CDR1 SGDLS, CDR2 YYNGEE. CDR3 sequence reads: CASSVGTASSYNSPLHF. In DNA form, the CDR3 reads TGTGCCAGCAGCGTAGGGACGGCGAGCTCCTATAATTCACCCCTCCACTTT.

A word on this clone: Germline is not matched at one junction end, which may reflect a read error. CDR3 nucleotides: TGTGCTAGCAGGGCGACACCGAACACCGGGGAGCTGTTTTTT. Protein sequence: CASRATPNTGELFF. V usage is TRBV7-7 and J usage is TRBJ2-2, with a tentative D call TRBD1 (5 bases). This CDR3 has 14 amino acids. Germline V gene sequence: CDR1 SSHAT, CDR2 FNYEAQ (reference sequence). The complete variable domain, with remaining parts taken from reference TRBV7-7 and TRBJ2-2, reads GAGVSQSPRYKVTKRGQDVTLRCDPISSHATLYWYQQALGQGPEFLTYFNYEAQPDKSGLPSDRFSAERPEGSISTLTIQRTEQRDSAMYRCASRATPNTGELFFGEGSRLTVL.